This T cell receptor (beta chain) was documented in a study of cytomegalovirus exposure and HLA in healthy donors. Study results and caveats: Follow-up analysis seemed to connect common viral pathogens with several of the most significant clusters identified. Compared with the approximately 680-donor mean, an Asian-associated ancestry cluster reportedly had fewer N-insertions, according to a later analysis.

Between the trimmed V and J ends, which lost 3 bases and 3 bases, there was a span of 17 bases. Germline CDR1 is SGDLS and CDR2 is YYNGEE. This CDR3 spans 16 amino acids. Note on this clone: As yet, its antigen is unknown.

Donors were ostensibly healthy at sampling, although undocumented immune exposures were probable. It was with 60 Vbeta and 13 Jbeta primers that the PCR ran. Only in-frame clones appear in the TCRdb table, and some are missing; sequencing was by immunoSEQ multiplex PCR. The table includes approximately 180,000 clones, over 60% detected once. The sample consisted of PBMCs. This TCR derives from a woman aged 40 to 50 in good health and CMV-seronegative. The J gene is TRBJ2-3, the V gene TRBV9; the D gene is possibly TRBD1 (5 bases). The CDR3 region is CASSAGADGRTDTQYF. The CDR3 DNA is TGTGCCAGCAGCGCTGGGGCGGATGGAAGGACAGATACGCAGTATTTT.